Presented here are 22 T cell receptor beta chains from one specimen sequenced in a study of patients and donors after allogeneic stem cell transplantation. TCRdb reanalysed the RT-PCR reads using MiXCR and keeps one entry per CDR3 protein. This table holds a few hundred thousand distinct CDR3 sequences, roughly two fifths found once. The sample consisted of blood, either unsorted or a sorted T cell fraction (not recorded which). Every receptor here comes from a human donor who was either an allogeneic HSCT recipient or a stem cell or donor lymphocyte infusion donor (not recorded which). It is not recorded whose cells these are; they may come from a transplant donor.

The chain recombines TRBV4-3 with TRBJ1-4; D is ambiguous. V lost 0 bases and J 8 bases, leaving 10 bases between the germline ends. CDR3 length equals 14 residues. Looked up from germline, CDR1 is LGHNA and CDR2 is YSLEER. CDR3 bases: TGCGCCAGCAGCCAAGACCTAGGGCGCGAAAAACTGTTTTTT. It yields the protein CASSQDLGREKLFF.

The chain recombines TRBV25-1 with TRBJ1-2, with 12 bases matching TRBD1. The germline gives CDR1 MGHDK, CDR2 SYGVNS. The V gene end was trimmed by 0 bases and the J gene end by 8 bases; junction bases not matched to a gene: 13. The CDR3 contains 18 residues. The CDR3 nucleotides are TGTGCCAGCAGTGAATATAATCACCTGGGACAGGGGGCGGCGGGCTACACCTTC. Translation gives CASSEYNHLGQGAAGYTF.

This clonotype was counted only a few times. The chain couples TRBV20-1 to TRBJ2-1; D perhaps matches TRBD2 (5 bases). The germline CDR1 and CDR2 sequences are DFQATT and SNEGSKA (reference sequence). The CDR3 runs 16 residues. Trimming pared 6 bases from V and 2 bases from J, leaving 20 bases between. In DNA, the CDR3 is TGCAGTGCCCACCAAACTGGGAGCACGCCCTACAATGAGCAGTTCTTC. Its translation: CSAHQTGSTPYNEQFF.

The CDR3 sequence is CASSVLAGGPYNEQFF. The CDR3 region has the DNA TGTGCCAGCAGCGTGCTAGCGGGGGGGCCCTACAATGAGCAGTTCTTC. The chain uses TRBV9 and TRBJ2-1; 12 bases are shared with TRBD2. The trim removed 2 bases at V and 2 bases at J, leaving 2 bases unmatched. The CDR3 loop spans 16 amino acids. Germline-derived CDR1 and CDR2 are SGDLS and YYNGEE. Based on the CDR3 plus reference TRBV9 and TRBJ2-1, the full variable domain is DSGVTQTPKHLITATGQRVTLRCSPRSGDLSVYWYQQSLDQGLQFLIQYYNGEERAKGNILERFSAQQFPDLHSELNLSSLELGDSALYFCASSVLAGGPYNEQFFGPGTRLTVL.

This clonotype occurred a few times. V usage is TRBV27 and J usage is TRBJ1-2, with D maybe TRBD1 (5 bases). V was cut by 4 bases and J by 4 bases, with 16 bases left in between. The germline V gene encodes CDR1 MNHEY and CDR2 SMNVEV (reference sequence). The CDR3 is 15 amino acids. In DNA form, the CDR3 reads TGTGCCAGCAGTTCCTCCCGAAGGGGAAGCTATGGCTACACCTTC. It codes for CASSSSRRGSYGYTF.

This clonotype was detected a few times. The V call is TRBV18, the J call TRBJ1-1; D perhaps matches TRBD1 (5 bases). The CDR3 runs 14 residues. CDR1 is KGHSH, CDR2 LQKENI, per germline. The ends were cut back, 2 bases at V and 5 bases at J, with 12 bases in the middle. The CDR3 sequence: CASSPSRGDTEAFF. The CDR3 bases are TGTGCCAGCTCACCAAGCCGGGGGGATACTGAAGCTTTCTTT.

The J gene is TRBJ1-2, the V gene TRBV20-1, with 8 bases aligning to TRBD1. V gave up 6 bases and J gave up 4 bases; unmatched junction bases: 10. Germline assignment: CDR1 DFQATT and CDR2 SNEGSKA (reference sequence). The CDR3 covers 14 residues. The CDR3 sequence: CSATPGQVAYGYTF. The CDR3 DNA follows: TGCAGTGCAACTCCGGGACAGGTTGCCTATGGCTACACCTTC.

This clonotype has more than one count but fewer than ten. The chain carries TRBV10-3 and TRBJ1-2, with 8 nucleotides matching TRBD1. The V segment lost 2 bases and the J segment 3 bases; nucleotides outside the gene matches: 5. The CDR3 loop spans 15 amino acids. The germline gives CDR1 ENHRY, CDR2 SYGVKD. CDR3 loop: CAISEQGARDYGYTF. The CDR3 DNA follows: TGTGCCATCAGTGAGCAGGGGGCGAGGGACTATGGCTACACCTTC.

The table lists this clonotype with a few counts. The chain employs TRBV27 and TRBJ1-2; weak D call: TRBD1 (5 bases). Trimming pared 6 bases from V and 8 bases from J, leaving 16 bases between. Germline CDR1 is MNHEY and CDR2 is SMNVEV (reference sequence). The CDR3 is 13 amino acids. CDR3 residues: CASSRALAGGYTF. The CDR3 bases are TGTGCCAGCAGCAGGGCTCTCGCGGGGGGCTACACCTTC.

This clonotype was seen only a few times. The rearrangement links TRBV7-9 to TRBJ1-2; D might be TRBD1 (6 bases). The CDR3 covers 14 residues. V dropped 1 base and J dropped 3 bases, with 9 bases sitting between them. Germline CDR1 SEHNR, CDR2 FQNEAQ (reference sequence). In nucleotides, the CDR3 is TGTGCCAGCAGCTTAGGACAGGTGGACTATGGCTACACCTTC. It translates to CASSLGQVDYGYTF.

The J gene is TRBJ1-3, the V gene TRBV5-1, with a tentative D call TRBD1 (6 bases). V was pared by 1 base and J by 3 bases, with 11 bases between. CDR1 SGHRS and CDR2 YFSETQ come from the germline V gene. This CDR3 region has 15 residues. Written as DNA, the CDR3 is TGCGCCAGCAGCTTGTCAGGGGTAAATGGAAACACCATATATTTT. Translating gives CASSLSGVNGNTIYF.

The chain links TRBV9 to TRBJ1-5, with TRBD1 matching 7 bases. V gave up 1 base and J gave up 2 bases; unmatched junction bases: 12. This CDR3 spans 18 amino acids. Germline V gives CDR1 SGDLS, CDR2 YYNGEE. DNA of the CDR3: TGTGCCAGCAGCGTAAGTGGGAGGGGGCGCGAGCGCAATCAGCCCCAGCATTTT. It yields the protein CASSVSGRGRERNQPQHF.

Comment on this clonotype: A much larger clone differs from this one at a single base, so this may be a read error. The V gene is TRBV5-1, the J gene TRBJ1-2; D is unresolved. Trimming removed 4 bases at V and 3 bases at J, with 16 bases between. The CDR3 is 15 residues long. Germline V gene data show CDR1 as SGHRS and CDR2 as YFSETQ. CDR3 sequence: CASSPRVGRDYGYTF. Written as DNA, the CDR3 is TGCGCCAGCAGCCCTCGAGTCGGACGGGACTATGGCTACACCTTC. Using reference TRBV5-1 and TRBJ1-2 for the parts outside the CDR3, the full variable domain is KAGVTQTPRYLIKTRGQQVTLSCSPISGHRSVSWYQQTPGQGLQFLFEYFSETQRNKGNFPGRFSGRQFSNSRSEMNVSTLELGDSALYLCASSPRVGRDYGYTFGSGTRLTVV.

The rearrangement joins TRBV4-1 to TRBJ1-2; D may be TRBD1 (5 bases). V lost 2 bases and J lost 3, with 10 bases in between. There are 14 residues in the CDR3. CDR1 is MGHRA and CDR2 is YSYEKL in the germline V gene. The CDR3 DNA reads TGCGCCAGCAGCCAACGGGGGGGAGACTATGGCTACACCTTC. Translating it yields CASSQRGGDYGYTF.

The V and J genes are TRBV27 and TRBJ1-5, with D hard to call. Germline loops: CDR1 MNHEY, CDR2 SMNVEV (reference sequence). Trimming took off 3 bases at V and 9 bases at J, with 12 bases between the two ends. The length of the CDR3 is 13 residues. The CDR3 reads CASSLTPKMPQHF. CDR3 DNA sequence: TGTGCCAGCAGTTTGACACCCAAGATGCCCCAGCATTTT.

The CDR3 spells CASSSDRRLGYTF. CDR3 nucleotide sequence: TGTGCCAGCAGCTCGGACCGTCGTCTTGGCTACACCTTC. This chain links TRBV7-2 with TRBJ1-2; D call uncertain. Germline CDR1 is SGHTA and CDR2 is FQGNSA. The CDR3 covers 13 residues. The V end lost 4 bases, the J end lost 7 bases, and 13 bases lay between the germline ends.

The chain recombines TRBV7-6 with TRBJ2-5; TRBD2 might be the D (6 bases). The V and J ends lost 1 base and 4 bases respectively, with 25 bases between them. Germline loops: CDR1 SGHVS, CDR2 FNYEAQ. The CDR3 length is 19 residues. This CDR3 is CASSLGGLLRGSARETQYF. In DNA, the CDR3 is TGTGCCAGCAGCTTAGGGGGTCTTCTGCGGGGCTCCGCTAGAGAGACCCAGTACTTC.

V is TRBV29-1 and J is TRBJ1-5; maybe TRBD1 (5 bases). Germline CDR1 SQVTM, CDR2 ANQGSEA. Deletions cut 7 bases from V and 2 bases from J, with 12 bases between. The CDR3 has 13 amino acids. The CDR3 DNA reads TGCAGCGCCCAGACGGGGCGCAATCAGCCCCAGCATTTT. Protein: CSAQTGRNQPQHF.

The CDR3 spells CSSWTGDYGYTF. The CDR3 bases are TGCAGCTCCTGGACAGGGGACTATGGCTACACCTTC. The V call is TRBV29-1, the J call TRBJ1-2, with 9 bases lining up with TRBD1. Germline assignment: CDR1 SQVTM and CDR2 ANQGSEA. This CDR3 contains 12 residues. Trimming cost V 8 bases and J 3 bases; bases outside gene matches: 4.

The genes are TRBV12-3 or TRBV12-4 and TRBJ1-1; possibly TRBD1 for D (5 bases). Trimming removed 11 bases from V and 4 bases from J, with 14 bases in between. The CDR3 totals 12 residues. CDR3 sequence: CAAGGKGTEAFF. The CDR3 DNA follows: TGTGCCGCGGGGGGGAAGGGCACTGAAGCTTTCTTT.

The J gene is TRBJ1-1, the V gene TRBV7-2; D remains unclear. The CDR3 runs 15 residues. Germline V gene data show CDR1 as SGHTA and CDR2 as FQGNSA. The V gene lost 3 bases and the J gene lost 4 bases, with 15 bases spanning the gap. DNA of the CDR3: TGTGCCAGCAGCTTGACCTATCCCCGGGGCACTGAAGCTTTCTTT. It translates to CASSLTYPRGTEAFF.

The chain carries TRBV6-1 and TRBJ2-5, with a tentative D call TRBD1 (6 bases). The CDR3 totals 14 residues. Germline CDR1 MNHNS, CDR2 SASEGT. Trimming left V 6 bases short and J 3 bases short, with 14 bases between. The CDR3 region is CASRDGGQEETQYF. CDR3 in DNA: TGTGCCAGCAGGGATGGGGGACAAGAAGAGACCCAGTACTTC.